The 10 T cell receptor beta chains below all came from one sample that was sequenced in a study of blood T cell repertoires in COVID-19. The repertoire was sequenced with immunoSEQ multiplex PCR; TCRdb's copy has only in-frame clones and lacks some. The data show 200,000 to 300,000 clones, 87% seen once. Sample: peripheral blood. These TCRs come from a man in his sixties who had recovered from COVID-19.

This clone was detected only once. V gene TRBV5-6 combines with J gene TRBJ2-3; 8 nucleotides agree with TRBD2. The CDR3 runs to 17 residues. In germline, CDR1 is SGHDT, CDR2 YYEEEE. The junction had 14 bases not matched to a gene; V was cut back by 3 bases and J by 5 bases. The CDR3 nucleotides read TGTGCCAGCAGCTCCCTAATTGGGACGGGGGGGCGAGATACGCAGTATTTT. This translates into CASSSLIGTGGRDTQYF.

Concerning this clone: A read error may produce the germline difference seen at one junction end. J is TRBJ2-5 and V is TRBV6-1; D not resolved. The CDR3 sequence is 13 residues long. Germline CDR1 reads MNHNS; CDR2 reads SASEGT. Written as DNA, the CDR3 is TGTGTCAGCAGTGACCAATTCCAAGAGACCCAGTACTTC. It encodes CVSSDQFQETQYF.

The chain employs TRBV3-1 (or the pseudogene TRBV3-2) and TRBJ2-5, with a possible D match to TRBD2 (5 bases). V shed 0 bases and J shed 2 bases, with 13 bases lying between them. CDR1 and CDR2 from the germline V gene are LGHDT and YNNKEL (reference sequence). CDR3 length equals 16 residues. In nucleotides, the CDR3 is TGTGCCAGCAGCCAAGATCGGCGGGTCGGTCAAGAGACCCAGTACTTC. Amino acids: CASSQDRRVGQETQYF.

The CDR3 loop is CASSFLADTQYF. CDR3 in DNA: TGCGCCAGCAGCTTCCTAGCAGATACGCAGTATTTT. The rearrangement uses TRBV5-1 and TRBJ2-3, with D unresolved. This CDR3 is 12 amino acids long. V lost 2 bases to trimming and J lost 4 bases, with 5 bases between them. Germline loops: CDR1 SGHRS, CDR2 YFSETQ.

This clone was found a few times. The CDR3 loop reads CSVRDRVFQETQYF. The CDR3 DNA follows: TGCAGCGTCCGGGACAGGGTCTTCCAAGAGACCCAGTACTTC. The chain employs TRBV29-1 and TRBJ2-5; the match to TRBD1 covers 9 bases. The V gene's germline CDR1 is SQVTM and CDR2 ANQGSEA. After removal of 6 bases from V and 1 base from J, the junction contained 6 bases not matched to a gene. There are 14 residues in the CDR3. The whole variable domain, remainder taken from reference TRBV29-1 and TRBJ2-5, is SAVISQKPSRDICQRGTSLTIQCQVDSQVTMMFWYRQQPGQSLTLIATANQGSEATYESGFVIDKFPISRPNLTFSTLTVSNMSPEDSSIYLCSVRDRVFQETQYFGPGTRLLVL.

This chain joins TRBV2 and TRBJ2-2; 11 nucleotides match TRBD2. The CDR3 sequence is 15 residues long. With 8 bases clipped from V and 5 bases from J, the junction kept 7 bases outside the gene matches. Germline V lookup: CDR1 SNHLY, CDR2 FYNNEI. CDR3 coding DNA: TGTGCCAGCGTTAGCGGGGGGGCCGGAACCGGGGAGCTGTTTTTT. Its protein is CASVSGGAGTGELFF.

J is TRBJ1-4 and V is TRBV7-9; 7 bases agree with TRBD1. The ends lost 5 bases at V and 6 bases at J; junction bases unmatched: 9. The CDR3 length is 15 residues. Per germline, CDR1 SEHNR and CDR2 FQNEAQ (reference sequence). In nucleotides, the CDR3 is TGTGCCAGCAGCGGTAACAGGGGTAAGGATGAAAAACTGTTTTTT. It codes for CASSGNRGKDEKLFF.

J is TRBJ2-3 and V is TRBV7-2; TRBD1 agrees at 7 bases. Trimming removed 2 bases from V and 8 bases from J; junction bases left unmatched: 7. The CDR3 sequence is 14 residues long. The germline V gene encodes CDR1 SGHTA and CDR2 FQGNSA. The CDR3, as DNA: TGTGCCAGCAGCTTAAGGGGACAGCTCTCTACGCAGTATTTT. It encodes CASSLRGQLSTQYF.

This rearrangement joins TRBV27 to TRBJ2-1; tentative D call: TRBD2 (7 bases). The CDR3 loop spans 15 amino acids. V lost 4 bases to trimming and J lost 3 bases, with 13 bases between them. Per the germline V gene, CDR1 is MNHEY and CDR2 is SMNVEV (reference sequence). The CDR3 DNA sequence: TGTGCCAGCAGTTGGGTAGGGGGGGGCTACAATGAGCAGTTCTTC. It specifies CASSWVGGGYNEQFF.

CDR3 coding DNA: TGTGCCAGCAGCCAGGAAACAGGGGAGAATTCACCCCTCCACTTT. Protein sequence: CASSQETGENSPLHF. V usage is TRBV4-2 and J usage is TRBJ1-6; 7 bases are a match to TRBD1. Germline trimming cut 3 bases from V and 7 bases from J; bases unmatched to any gene: 6. The CDR3 is 15 amino acids. Germline V gene sequence: CDR1 LGHNA, CDR2 YNFKEQ.